The 24 T cell receptor beta chains below were found in one sample sequenced in a study of response to subunit inactivated influenza vaccine. TCRdb redid the calling of the RT-PCR reads with MiXCR, one entry per CDR3 protein. The sample includes about 700,000 distinct CDR3 sequences, about 15% seen only once; the top ten take roughly 6.4%. Sequenced here: PBMCs from blood, sampled around 14 days before vaccination. Every receptor here comes from a man between 45 and 60 years old who received an inactivated influenza vaccine.

The table lists this clonotype with a few counts. This chain uses TRBV15 with TRBJ2-3; 9 bases are shared with TRBD2. With V trimmed by 4 bases and J by 1 base, 9 bases remained unmatched. CDR3 length: 17 residues. The germline CDR1 and CDR2 sequences are LNHNV and YYDKDF (reference sequence). The CDR3 sequence is CATSTPIAGARTDTQYF. CDR3 nucleotide sequence: TGTGCCACCAGCACCCCAATAGCGGGGGCCCGCACAGATACGCAGTATTTT.

This chain uses TRBV30 with TRBJ2-1, with D tentatively TRBD1 (6 bases). The germline V and J ends were trimmed by 7 bases and 7 bases, with 11 bases remaining between them. Germline values: CDR1 GTSNPN, CDR2 SVGIG (reference sequence). The CDR3 totals 11 residues. The DNA for the CDR3 is TGTGCCTACAGGGTAATGAATGAGCAGTTCTTC. Translation: CAYRVMNEQFF.

This clonotype came up a few times. The chain links TRBV28 to TRBJ2-7; no firm D call. The V end lost 3 bases, the J end lost 7 bases, and 13 bases lay between the germline ends. CDR3 length: 13 residues. Germline values: CDR1 MDHEN, CDR2 SYDVKM. The CDR3 nucleotides are TGTGCCAGCAGTTTTAACCGATTTGGAGAGCAGTACTTC. This encodes CASSFNRFGEQYF. Using reference TRBV28 and TRBJ2-7 for the parts outside the CDR3, the full variable domain is DVKVTQSSRYLVKRTGEKVFLECVQDMDHENMFWYRQDPGLGLRLIYFSYDVKMKEKGDIPEGYSVSREKKERFSLILESASTNQTSMYLCASSFNRFGEQYFGPGTRLTVT.

The V gene is TRBV2, the J gene TRBJ2-1; 12 bases are a match to TRBD2. The germline CDR1 and CDR2 sequences are SNHLY and FYNNEI. The CDR3 loop spans 15 amino acids. The V gene end was trimmed by 5 bases and the J gene end by 9 bases; junction bases not matched to a gene: 8. The DNA of the CDR3 is TGTGCCAGCAGTCGTACTAGCGGGAGGCTTGTTGAGCAGTTCTTC. This translates into CASSRTSGRLVEQFF.

The CDR3 region is CASSFGRGKTQYF. Written as DNA, the CDR3 is TGTGCCAGCAGTTTCGGCAGGGGTAAGACCCAGTACTTC. The chain recombines TRBV27 with TRBJ2-5; possible D gene TRBD1, 6 bases. In germline, CDR1 is MNHEY, CDR2 SMNVEV (reference sequence). The CDR3 has 13 residues. Between the trimmed V and J ends, which lost 3 bases and 6 bases, there was a span of 11 bases.

The chain combines TRBV2 with TRBJ2-2; 11 nucleotides match TRBD2. V trimming: 9 bases; J trimming: 6 bases; junction bases outside the gene matches: 12. This CDR3 has 16 amino acids. CDR1 SNHLY and CDR2 FYNNEI come from the germline V gene. The CDR3 loop reads CASWGPLAGGSGELFF. The CDR3 DNA is TGTGCCAGTTGGGGGCCCCTAGCGGGAGGATCCGGGGAGCTGTTTTTT.

This clonotype was observed a few times. V and J are TRBV29-1 and TRBJ2-1; TRBD2 matches 8 bases. The length of the CDR3 is 15 residues. J gave up 6 bases and V 4 bases, and 11 bases lay outside the gene matches. Germline CDR1 SQVTM, CDR2 ANQGSEA. CDR3 in amino acids: CSVGLGGGPGNEQFF. In DNA form, the CDR3 reads TGCAGCGTTGGTTTGGGCGGGGGGCCTGGCAATGAGCAGTTCTTC.

This clonotype was recorded a few times. The J gene is TRBJ2-3, the V gene TRBV20-1; TRBD2 aligns across 8 bases. Germline CDR1 is DFQATT and CDR2 is SNEGSKA (reference sequence). The CDR3 has 14 residues. After removal of 5 bases from V and 0 bases from J, the junction contained 4 bases not matched to a gene. The CDR3 coding sequence is TGCAGTGCTCTGACTAGCGCTAGCACAGATACGCAGTATTTT. It translates to CSALTSASTDTQYF.

There are a few counts of this clonotype. The J gene is TRBJ2-2, the V gene TRBV5-6; TRBD2 aligns across 12 bases. V lost 0 bases and J lost 4; bases outside the gene matches: 4. CDR1 is SGHDT and CDR2 is YYEEEE in the germline V gene. The CDR3 loop spans 17 amino acids. The chain's CDR3 is CASSLARLAGVTGELFF. The DNA of the CDR3 is TGTGCCAGCAGCTTGGCCCGACTAGCGGGGGTCACCGGGGAGCTGTTTTTT.

The gene calls are TRBV7-6 and TRBJ2-2; no clear D. The CDR3 has 12 residues. V was trimmed by 5 bases and J by 3 bases, leaving 4 bases between them. Germline loops: CDR1 SGHVS, CDR2 FNYEAQ. The CDR3 reads CASSHYTGELFF. For the CDR3, the DNA is TGTGCCAGCAGCCACTACACCGGGGAGCTGTTTTTT.

This chain connects TRBV6-5 to TRBJ1-1, with 7 bases that match TRBD1. Per the germline V gene, CDR1 is MNHEY and CDR2 is SVGAGI. This CDR3 region has 14 residues. Trimming took 2 bases from V and 6 from J; bases not matched to a gene: 6. CDR3 bases: TGTGCCAGCAGTTACGTCACAGGGGAGGCTGAAGCTTTCTTT. Translating gives CASSYVTGEAEAFF.

The chain recombines TRBV3-1 with TRBJ1-2; TRBD1 might be the D (6 bases). V was trimmed by 2 bases and J by 4 bases, leaving 14 bases between them. The CDR3 has 15 residues. Germline V gives CDR1 LGHDT, CDR2 YNNKEL (reference sequence). The CDR3 loop reads CASSQQGRESYGYTF. CDR3 nucleotides: TGTGCCAGCAGCCAACAGGGGCGCGAGAGCTATGGCTACACCTTC.

This clonotype was observed many times. The CDR3 DNA is TGCAGCGTTGATGAAGCGGGGACCTACGAGCAGTACTTC. This sequence encodes CSVDEAGTYEQYF. V gene TRBV29-1 combines with J gene TRBJ2-7, with 7 bases identical to TRBD2. Germline CDR1 reads SQVTM; CDR2 reads ANQGSEA. V trimming: 3 bases; J trimming: 2 bases; junction bases outside the gene matches: 4. This CDR3 is 13 amino acids long.

This clonotype was counted only a few times. The J gene is TRBJ2-4, the V gene TRBV6-5; D may match TRBD1 or TRBD2 (5 bases each). This CDR3 spans 16 amino acids. The V end was cut by 4 bases, the J end by 2 bases, with 15 bases between. The germline gives CDR1 MNHEY, CDR2 SVGAGI. This CDR3 reads CASSSKSRESKNIQYF. As DNA, the CDR3 is TGTGCCAGCAGTTCCAAGTCCAGGGAGTCCAAAAACATTCAGTACTTC.

This clonotype came up a few times. This chain links TRBV4-2 with TRBJ1-2, with 7 bases fitting TRBD1. In germline, CDR1 is LGHNA, CDR2 YNFKEQ. V lost 0 bases and J lost 4; bases outside the gene matches: 8. The CDR3 loop spans 16 amino acids. The chain's CDR3 is CASSQEGTATSYGYTF. The CDR3 region has the DNA TGTGCCAGCAGCCAAGAAGGGACAGCCACCAGCTATGGCTACACCTTC.

This clonotype was seen only a few times. The chain combines TRBV11-1 with TRBJ2-3; D gene ambiguous. Germline V gives CDR1 SGHAT, CDR2 FQDESV (reference sequence). Between the trimmed V and J ends, which lost 5 bases and 4 bases, there was a span of 25 bases. The CDR3 is 18 residues long. CDR3 loop: CASSPEPRIVGWSDTQYF. In nucleotides, the CDR3 is TGTGCCAGCAGCCCCGAGCCGAGGATAGTTGGGTGGTCAGATACGCAGTATTTT.

This clonotype was seen at least ten times. The rearrangement joins TRBV2 to TRBJ2-3; 7 bases agree with TRBD1. V lost 5 bases to trimming and J lost 6 bases; unmatched junction nucleotides: 14. The V gene's germline CDR1 is SNHLY and CDR2 FYNNEI. The length of the CDR3 is 16 residues. CDR3: CASSPAETGILDTQYF. In nucleotides, the CDR3 is TGTGCCAGCAGTCCAGCCGAGACAGGGATCCTCGATACGCAGTATTTT.

This clonotype has just a few counts. The V call is TRBV7-8, the J call TRBJ1-2; D gene unclear. Trimming removed 6 bases at V and 1 base at J, with 18 bases between. The CDR3 loop spans 16 amino acids. Per the germline V gene, CDR1 is SGHVS and CDR2 is FQNEAQ. CDR3 DNA: TGTGCCAGCAGTCCCTCTGGGCAGGCCATTAACTATGGCTACACCTTC. This translates into CASSPSGQAINYGYTF.

V and J are TRBV2 and TRBJ2-1; tentative D call: TRBD2 (6 bases). The germline gives CDR1 SNHLY, CDR2 FYNNEI. Trimming left V 11 bases short and J 9 bases short, with 23 bases between. The CDR3 covers 14 residues. The chain's CDR3 is CAGGSLSPGGEQFF. Written as DNA, the CDR3 is TGTGCCGGGGGGAGTTTATCCCCAGGAGGTGAGCAGTTCTTC.

This clonotype was detected only a few times. The chain is built from TRBV5-5 and TRBJ1-2; D remains unclear. V was shortened by 0 bases and J by 5 bases, with 11 bases between the two germline ends. Per germline, CDR1 SGHKS and CDR2 YYEKEE (reference sequence). The CDR3 runs to 14 residues. This CDR3 reads CASSLVQDQYGYTF. CDR3 nucleotide sequence: TGTGCCAGCAGCTTGGTTCAGGACCAGTATGGCTACACCTTC.

The chain combines TRBV12-3 or TRBV12-4 with TRBJ2-7; 15 bases are a match to TRBD2. V lost 5 bases, J lost 1 base, and 6 bases stayed unmatched. The CDR3 contains 17 residues. The CDR3 is CASSQGLAGGMSYEQYF. In nucleotides, the CDR3 is TGTGCCAGCAGTCAGGGACTAGCGGGGGGCATGTCCTACGAGCAGTACTTC.

The chain couples TRBV7-2 to TRBJ2-5, with D tentatively TRBD1 (5 bases). Trimming left V 3 bases short and J 1 base short, with 15 bases between. The CDR3 loop spans 16 amino acids. CDR1 is SGHTA, CDR2 FQGNSA, per germline. The CDR3 reads CASSFRQRTFQETQYF. Written as DNA, the CDR3 is TGTGCCAGCAGCTTCAGACAGAGGACCTTCCAAGAGACCCAGTACTTC.

CDR3 region: CASSFSGLVGGTQYF. CDR3 sequence (DNA): TGTGCCAGCAGCTTCTCTGGACTAGTGGGGGGTACGCAGTATTTT. The V and J genes are TRBV7-8 and TRBJ2-3, with 7 bases aligning to TRBD2. Germline CDR1 SGHVS, CDR2 FQNEAQ. The CDR3 runs 15 residues. With 3 bases clipped from V and 8 bases from J, the junction kept 11 bases outside the gene matches.

This clonotype appeared a few times. V and J are TRBV7-2 and TRBJ2-1; tentatively, D is TRBD1 (5 bases). This CDR3 spans 13 amino acids. Per the germline V gene, CDR1 is SGHTA and CDR2 is FQGNSA. Between the trimmed V and J ends, which lost 6 bases and 3 bases, there was a span of 9 bases. This CDR3 is CASRSRVYNEQFF. The CDR3 nucleotides are TGTGCCAGCAGATCCAGGGTCTACAATGAGCAGTTCTTC.